The 16 T cell receptor beta chains given below trace back to one sample, sequenced in a study of shared clonotypes between healthy human individuals. Repertoires were generated with immunoSEQ multiplex PCR, while TCRdb's copy carries only in-frame clones and drops some. The data show approximately 470,000 clones, over 75% seen once. The sequencing sample was made of PBMCs. These receptors were taken from a woman in her thirties or forties in good health. Some clones in this sample may be carry-over from other donors' samples.

This clone has only a few counts. A read error is possible here, since a much larger clone lies one base away. This chain links TRBV10-3 with TRBJ1-2; 9 bases match TRBD1. Germline lookup yields CDR1 ENHRY and CDR2 SYGVKD. The CDR3 totals 15 residues. The CDR3 bases are TGTGCCATCAGTGGCGGACAGGGGATTGGCTATTGCTACACCTTC. It codes for CAISGGQGIGYCYTF.

The V gene is TRBV5-1, the J gene TRBJ2-7, with D unresolved. The CDR3 covers 14 residues. Germline V gene data show CDR1 as SGHRS and CDR2 as YFSETQ. Trimming left V 3 bases short and J 1 base short, with 11 bases between. Here the CDR3 reads CASSSAPRSYEQYF. CDR3 nucleotides: TGCGCCAGCAGCTCAGCCCCTCGATCCTACGAGCAGTACTTC.

The rearrangement links TRBV6-6 to TRBJ1-2; 9 bases fit TRBD1. CDR3 size: 14 residues. With 7 bases clipped from V and 4 bases from J, the junction kept 7 bases outside the gene matches. The germline CDR1 and CDR2 sequences are MNHNY and SVGAGI (reference sequence). For the CDR3, the DNA is TGTGCCAGCAAGCCACAGGGGGCTGCCTATGGCTACACCTTC. Its translation: CASKPQGAAYGYTF.

A word on this clone: In the same sample, other DNA sequences code for this CDR3. The chain is built from TRBV19 and TRBJ1-1; D perhaps matches TRBD1 (6 bases). The germline CDR1 and CDR2 sequences are LNHDA and SQIVND (reference sequence). The germline V and J ends were trimmed by 1 base and 4 bases, with 7 bases remaining between them. This CDR3 is built from 13 residues. The CDR3 loop is CASSIGGATEAFF. The CDR3 coding sequence is TGTGCCAGTAGTATAGGGGGGGCCACTGAAGCTTTCTTT.

This clone was counted only a few times. The chain's CDR3 is CASSLDGLETYEQYF. CDR3 bases: TGTGCCAGCAGTCTCGATGGCCTGGAGACCTACGAGCAGTACTTC. This chain uses TRBV5-4 with TRBJ2-7; no clear D gene. Germline V gene sequence: CDR1 SGHNT, CDR2 YYREEE (reference sequence). This CDR3 region has 15 residues. Deletions cut 5 bases from V and 2 bases from J, with 17 bases between.

The gene calls are TRBV10-3 and TRBJ1-4; no clear D gene. Trimming took off 3 bases at V and 3 bases at J, with 2 bases between the two ends. The CDR3 consists of 12 residues. Germline V gene lookup returns CDR1 ENHRY and CDR2 SYGVKD. The CDR3 sequence is CAISDSNEKLFF. As DNA, the CDR3 is TGTGCCATCAGTGACTCTAATGAAAAACTGTTTTTT.

Here the CDR3 reads CASSFGQGLGYTF. CDR3 nucleotides: TGTGCCAGCAGCTTCGGACAGGGTCTTGGCTACACCTTC. The rearrangement uses TRBV7-2 and TRBJ1-2; 8 bases are a match to TRBD1. Germline CDR1 and CDR2: SGHTA and FQGNSA. CDR3 length: 13 residues. V lost 3 bases and J lost 7; bases outside the gene matches: 4.

This clone was seen more than once but under ten times. This chain uses TRBV27 with TRBJ2-1, with TRBD1 matching 11 bases. Losses at the gene ends were 7 bases for V and 6 bases for J; bases not matched to a gene: 11. The CDR3 is 16 residues long. CDR1 MNHEY and CDR2 SMNVEV come from the germline V gene (reference sequence). The CDR3 nucleotides are TGTGCCAGCACTACCACCGGGACAGGGGGTATCAATGAGCAGTTCTTC. Amino acid sequence: CASTTTGTGGINEQFF.

On this clone itself: This likely traces to a read error, being one base from a far larger clone. Other nucleotide sequences in the sample specify the same CDR3. The V call is TRBV7-9, the J call TRBJ2-2; TRBD1 aligns across 8 bases. The CDR3 runs to 16 residues. V dropped 6 bases and J dropped 4; count of bases not matched to a gene: 10. CDR1 is SEHNR and CDR2 is FQNEAQ in the germline V gene (reference sequence). CDR3 bases: TGTGCCAGCAGTTTTTCCCGGACAGGGACCACCGGGGAGCTGTTTTTT. Residues: CASSFSRTGTTGELFF.

As concerns this clone: Other DNA sequences from this sample encode an identical CDR3 as well. The chain couples TRBV5-6 to TRBJ2-5, with a possible D match to TRBD2 (6 bases). The V gene's germline CDR1 is SGHDT and CDR2 YYEEEE. The V end lost 1 base, the J end lost 2 bases, and 9 bases lay between the germline ends. The CDR3 runs 14 residues. CDR3 region: CASSLTGTQETQYF. For the CDR3, the DNA is TGTGCCAGCAGCTTGACCGGGACTCAAGAGACCCAGTACTTC.

The chain uses TRBV11-2 and TRBJ2-7; TRBD2 aligns across 9 bases. The ends lost 1 base at V and 6 bases at J; junction bases unmatched: 10. Germline V gene data show CDR1 as SGHAT and CDR2 as FQNNGV. The CDR3 runs to 16 residues. The CDR3 sequence: CASSLGPAGGNGEQYF. Written as DNA, the CDR3 is TGTGCCAGCAGCTTAGGGCCAGCGGGAGGTAATGGCGAGCAGTACTTC.

On this clone itself: A far larger clone lies a single base away; this is likely a read error. Other DNA sequences in this specimen translate into the identical CDR3. The V and J genes are TRBV28 and TRBJ2-5; 9 bases are a match to TRBD2. The CDR3 loop spans 14 amino acids. From germline, CDR1 is MDHEN and CDR2 SYDVKM. The CDR3 coding sequence is TGCGCCAGCACGCCAGCGGGAGGACAAGAGACCCAGTACTTC. Its translation is CASTPAGGQETQYF. The whole variable domain, remainder taken from reference TRBV28 and TRBJ2-5, is DVKVTQSSRYLVKRTGEKVFLECVQDMDHENMFWYRQDPGLGLRLIYFSYDVKMKEKGDIPEGYSVSREKKERFSLILESASTNQTSMYLCASTPAGGQETQYFGPGTRLLVL.

This clone came up once. A far larger clone lies a single base away; this is likely a read error. Since no conserved phenylalanine or tryptophan closes the CDR3, a read error is the likely cause. The chain joins TRBV7-2 to TRBJ2-7; TRBD2 aligns across 7 bases. Germline trimming cut 2 bases from V and 7 bases from J; bases unmatched to any gene: 11. The CDR3 runs 15 residues. The germline gives CDR1 SGHTA, CDR2 FQGNSA. The CDR3 DNA follows: TGTGCCAGCAGCTTACTGACTAGCTTCCGTGGTGAGCAGTACCTC. This gives the protein CASSLLTSFRGEQYL.

The rearrangement links TRBV9 to TRBJ1-5; D call uncertain. V was clipped by 0 bases and J by 4 bases, with 14 bases between them. This CDR3 has 16 amino acids. The germline V gene encodes CDR1 SGDLS and CDR2 YYNGEE. The CDR3 sequence is CASSVVNTSHNQPQHF. CDR3 nucleotides: TGTGCCAGCAGCGTAGTAAATACATCGCATAATCAGCCCCAGCATTTT.

The chain joins TRBV2 to TRBJ1-2, with a weak D call TRBD1 (5 bases). Germline lookup yields CDR1 SNHLY and CDR2 FYNNEI. V lost 7 bases to trimming and J lost 8 bases, with 14 bases between them. The CDR3 spans 12 residues. This CDR3 is CASTPQAEGYTF. CDR3 DNA sequence: TGTGCCAGCACCCCACAGGCGGAGGGCTACACCTTC.

Comment on this clone: A single base is all that separates this from a far larger clone, so a read error is likely. The rearrangement uses TRBV27 and TRBJ2-1, with 7 bases aligning to TRBD1. Trimming cost V 4 bases and J 7 bases; bases outside gene matches: 4. Germline lookup yields CDR1 MNHEY and CDR2 SMNVEV (reference sequence). The CDR3 is made up of 13 amino acids. In nucleotides, the CDR3 is TGTGCCAGCAGTTCGGCAGGGGGTAATGAGCAGTTCTTC. Amino acid sequence: CASSSAGGNEQFF.